The 15 T cell receptor beta chains below come from one sample, sequenced in a study of blood T cell repertoires in COVID-19. The data were produced by immunoSEQ multiplex PCR, yet TCRdb's version contains in-frame clones alone and is incomplete. This sample has 70,000 to 90,000 clones; approximately 86% occur once, and the top ten carry 7% to 7.5%. The specimen sequenced was peripheral blood. The receptors were sampled from a man aged 55 to 69 with acute or convalescent COVID-19.

The V gene is TRBV27, the J gene TRBJ2-3; 8 bases agree with TRBD1. CDR1 and CDR2 from the germline V gene are MNHEY and SMNVEV (reference sequence). The V and J ends lost 6 bases and 3 bases, in that order; junction bases with no gene match: 2. The CDR3 is made up of 13 amino acids. As DNA, the CDR3 is TGTGCCAGCAGAAGACAGGGGACAGATACGCAGTATTTT. This sequence encodes CASRRQGTDTQYF.

This rearrangement joins TRBV5-1 to TRBJ1-4; D unresolved. CDR1 is SGHRS and CDR2 is YFSETQ in the germline V gene. V lost 0 bases, J lost 3 bases, and 9 bases lay in between. The length of the CDR3 is 15 residues. In nucleotides, the CDR3 is TGCGCCAGCAGCTTGGCCCTAGCACCTAATGAAAAACTGTTTTTT. Protein: CASSLALAPNEKLFF.

The table lists this clone with a few counts. The genes are TRBV9 and TRBJ2-5; 8 nucleotides agree with TRBD1. The CDR3 length is 16 residues. The germline CDR1 and CDR2 sequences are SGDLS and YYNGEE. J lost 5 bases, V lost 4 bases, and 13 bases had no gene match. The CDR3 spells CASSSRDRGGMETQYF. The CDR3 coding sequence is TGTGCCAGCAGCTCCCGAGACAGGGGTGGAATGGAGACCCAGTACTTC.

The rearrangement links TRBV6-4 to TRBJ2-3, with 8 bases that match TRBD1. With V trimmed by 0 bases and J by 1 base, 0 bases remained unmatched. In germline, CDR1 is MRHNA, CDR2 SNTAGT. CDR3 length: 15 amino acids. CDR3 DNA: TGTGCCAGCAGTGACTCGGGACAGGGCACAGATACGCAGTATTTT. Translation: CASSDSGQGTDTQYF.

The rearrangement joins TRBV10-3 to TRBJ2-3; possibly TRBD1 for D (6 bases). The V gene lost 5 bases and the J gene lost 4 bases, with 13 bases spanning the gap. The CDR3 has 14 amino acids. Germline V gene lookup returns CDR1 ENHRY and CDR2 SYGVKD. The DNA of the CDR3 is TGTGCCATCAGTACAGGGAGATTGCCAGATACGCAGTATTTT. The encoded protein is CAISTGRLPDTQYF.

This chain uses TRBV29-1 with TRBJ2-3, with 11 bases identical to TRBD2. CDR3 size: 16 residues. Germline V gives CDR1 SQVTM, CDR2 ANQGSEA. With V trimmed by 5 bases and J by 4 bases, 11 bases remained unmatched. The CDR3 protein is CSVQRPGLAAADTQYF. Written as DNA, the CDR3 is TGCAGCGTTCAAAGGCCGGGACTAGCGGCTGCAGATACGCAGTATTTT.

This clone is labeled as hyperexpanded. The chain is built from TRBV30 and TRBJ1-4, with TRBD1 as a possible D gene (5 bases). CDR1 GTSNPN and CDR2 SVGIG come from the germline V gene (reference sequence). The CDR3 runs 18 residues. V was pared by 0 bases and J by 8 bases, with 25 bases between. The CDR3 DNA follows: TGTGCCTGGAGTGTTCCCACCGGGCCGACGGGGGTACGCGAAAAACTGTTTTTT. Protein sequence: CAWSVPTGPTGVREKLFF.

The chain uses TRBV6-5 and TRBJ2-7; D ambiguous. The CDR3 runs 11 residues. V was trimmed by 4 bases and J by 6 bases, leaving 7 bases between them. Germline V CDR1 and CDR2: MNHEY, SVGAGI. The CDR3 spells CASSSWAEQYF. The CDR3 DNA is TGTGCCAGCAGTTCTTGGGCCGAGCAGTACTTC.

The rearrangement uses TRBV10-1 and TRBJ1-4; TRBD1 might be the D (5 bases). CDR3 size: 13 residues. With 3 bases removed from V and 13 bases from J, the gap between germline ends came to 15 bases. Looked up from germline, CDR1 is WNHNN and CDR2 is SYGVQD (reference sequence). Written as DNA, the CDR3 is TGCGCCAGCAGTGAATCTAGGGGCCAGAGACTGTTTTTT. Its translation is CASSESRGQRLFF.

The J gene is TRBJ1-1, the V gene TRBV7-8; D not certain. V dropped 5 bases and J dropped 1 base, with 14 bases sitting between them. Germline-derived CDR1 and CDR2 are SGHVS and FQNEAQ. The CDR3 sequence is 15 residues long. CDR3 coding DNA: TGTGCCAGCAGCGTGGTTCTAGGGAGGAACACTGAAGCTTTCTTT. It encodes CASSVVLGRNTEAFF. Complete variable domain (other parts from reference TRBV7-8 and TRBJ1-1): GAGVSQSPRYKVAKRGQDVALRCDPISGHVSLFWYQQALGQGPEFLTYFQNEAQLDKSGLPSDRFFAERPEGSVSTLKIQRTQQEDSAVYLCASSVVLGRNTEAFFGQGTRLTVV.

This clone was observed once. CDR3 sequence: CASVRNPVDTDTQYF. The DNA for the CDR3 is TGCGCCAGCGTGAGGAATCCCGTGGACACAGATACGCAGTATTTT. This chain connects TRBV5-1 to TRBJ2-3, with D uncertain. This CDR3 contains 15 residues. The germline V and J ends were trimmed by 7 bases and 2 bases, with 17 bases remaining between them. The V gene's germline CDR1 is SGHRS and CDR2 YFSETQ.

The genes are TRBV5-1 and TRBJ1-3; D is uncertain. V lost 1 base, J lost 3 bases, and 14 bases lay in between. This CDR3 has 16 residues. The V gene's germline CDR1 is SGHRS and CDR2 YFSETQ. This chain's CDR3 is CASSLNPGFSGNTIYF. The CDR3 bases are TGCGCCAGCAGCTTGAACCCAGGCTTTAGTGGAAACACCATATATTTT. Filled out from reference TRBV5-1 and TRBJ1-3, the complete variable domain reads KAGVTQTPRYLIKTRGQQVTLSCSPISGHRSVSWYQQTPGQGLQFLFEYFSETQRNKGNFPGRFSGRQFSNSRSEMNVSTLELGDSALYLCASSLNPGFSGNTIYFGEGSWLTVV.

The chain couples TRBV3-1 (or the pseudogene TRBV3-2) to TRBJ1-5, with 7 bases matching TRBD1. CDR3 size: 17 residues. Per germline, CDR1 LGHDT and CDR2 YNNKEL (reference sequence). V shed 4 bases, J shed 3 bases, and the junction held 12 bases outside the gene matches. DNA of the CDR3: TGTGCCAGCAGCCGCCCCCGACAGGGACGTGACAATCAGCCCCAGCATTTT. It encodes CASSRPRQGRDNQPQHF.

CDR3 in DNA: TGTGCCACCAGCGGGGGGACAGGGAGCACAGATACGCAGTATTTT. Its protein product is CATSGGTGSTDTQYF. The rearrangement joins TRBV24-1 to TRBJ2-3; 9 bases agree with TRBD1. The V gene's germline CDR1 is KGHDR and CDR2 SFDVKD. The ends lost 7 bases at V and 0 bases at J; junction bases unmatched: 4. The CDR3 length is 15 residues.

This chain joins TRBV3-1 (or the pseudogene TRBV3-2) and TRBJ2-3; a possible D gene is TRBD2 (5 bases). Germline V lookup: CDR1 LGHDT, CDR2 YNNKEL (reference sequence). V shed 1 base and J shed 4 bases, with 15 bases lying between them. CDR3 length: 16 amino acids. The CDR3, as DNA: TGTGCCAGCAGCCAAGCGGACTTCCACTACTCAGATACGCAGTATTTT. It translates to CASSQADFHYSDTQYF.